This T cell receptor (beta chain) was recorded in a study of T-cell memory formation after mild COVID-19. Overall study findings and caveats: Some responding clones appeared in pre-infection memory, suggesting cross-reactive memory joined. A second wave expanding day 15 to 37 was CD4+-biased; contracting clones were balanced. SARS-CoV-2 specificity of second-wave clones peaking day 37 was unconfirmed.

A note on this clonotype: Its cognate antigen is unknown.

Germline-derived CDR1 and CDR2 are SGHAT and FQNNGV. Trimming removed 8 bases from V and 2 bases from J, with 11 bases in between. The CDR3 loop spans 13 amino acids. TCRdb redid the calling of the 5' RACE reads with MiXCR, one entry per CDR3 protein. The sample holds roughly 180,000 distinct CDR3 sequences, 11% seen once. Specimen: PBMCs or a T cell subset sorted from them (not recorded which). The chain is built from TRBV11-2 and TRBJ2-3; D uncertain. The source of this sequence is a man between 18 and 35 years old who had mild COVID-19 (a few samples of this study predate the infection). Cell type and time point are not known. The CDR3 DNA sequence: TGTGCCAGCGACTTGGGGAACACAGATACGCAGTATTTT. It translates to CASDLGNTDTQYF.